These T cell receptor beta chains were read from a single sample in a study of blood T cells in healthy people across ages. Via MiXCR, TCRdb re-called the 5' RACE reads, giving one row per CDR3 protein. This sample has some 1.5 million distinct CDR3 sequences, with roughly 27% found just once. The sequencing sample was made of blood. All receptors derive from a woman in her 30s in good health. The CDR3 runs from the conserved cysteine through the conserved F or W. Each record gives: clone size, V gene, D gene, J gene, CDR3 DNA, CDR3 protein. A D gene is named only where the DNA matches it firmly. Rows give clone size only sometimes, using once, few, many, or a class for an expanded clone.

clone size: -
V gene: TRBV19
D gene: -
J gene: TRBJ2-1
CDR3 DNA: TGTGTCAGTAGCTCCCAGGGGACCCATGAACAGTTCTTC
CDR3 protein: CVSSSQGTHEQFF

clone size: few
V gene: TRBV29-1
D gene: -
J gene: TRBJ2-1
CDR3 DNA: TGCAGCGGTGGCCCGGGGTCTCGGTTCTTC
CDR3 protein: CSGGPGSRFF

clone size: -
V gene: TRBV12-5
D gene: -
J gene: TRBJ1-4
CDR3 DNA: TGTGCTAGTGGTTTGCGGGAAAAACTGTTTTTT
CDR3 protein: CASGLREKLFF

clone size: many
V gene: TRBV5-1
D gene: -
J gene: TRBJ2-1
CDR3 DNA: TGCGCCAGCAGCTTGGGCCAAGGGGCCAACAATGAGCAGTTCTTC
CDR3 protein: CASSLGQGANNEQFF

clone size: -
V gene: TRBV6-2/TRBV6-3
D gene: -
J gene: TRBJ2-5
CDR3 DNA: TGTGCCAGCAGTTACGTTGTAGAGACCCAGTACTTC
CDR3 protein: CASSYVVETQYF

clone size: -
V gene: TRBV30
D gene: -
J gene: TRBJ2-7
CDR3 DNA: TGTGCCTGGAGTGTACTTCGAGGAGTCGAGCAGTACTTC
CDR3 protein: CAWSVLRGVEQYF

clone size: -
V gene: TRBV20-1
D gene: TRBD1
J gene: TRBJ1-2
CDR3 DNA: TGCAGTGCTCGTGGGGCGGGGCAGGGGGCCGACTATGGCTACACCTTC
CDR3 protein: CSARGAGQGADYGYTF

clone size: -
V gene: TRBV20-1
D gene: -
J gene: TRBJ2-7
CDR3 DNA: TGCAGTGCTACAGAGGCGACCGGCGGGGCCTACGAGCAGTACTTC
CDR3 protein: CSATEATGGAYEQYF

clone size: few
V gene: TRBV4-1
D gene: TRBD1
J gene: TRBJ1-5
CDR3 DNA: TGCGCCAGCAGCCAAGTTATGGGACAGGGCGCTTATAGCAATCAGCCCCAGCATTTT
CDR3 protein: CASSQVMGQGAYSNQPQHF

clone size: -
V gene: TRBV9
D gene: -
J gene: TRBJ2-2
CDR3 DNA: TGTGCCAGCAGCGTTCAGTCAAGCACAACGAACACCGGGGAGCTGTTTTTT
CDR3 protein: CASSVQSSTTNTGELFF

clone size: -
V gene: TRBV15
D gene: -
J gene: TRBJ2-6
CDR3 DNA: TGTGCCACCAGCGGGCGGGTGTCGGGGGCCAACGTCCTGACTTTC
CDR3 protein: CATSGRVSGANVLTF

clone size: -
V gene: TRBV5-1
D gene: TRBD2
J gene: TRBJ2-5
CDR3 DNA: TGCGCCAGCAGCTTGTTGGGAGGGTTACTCAAGGAGACCCAGTACTTC
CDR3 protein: CASSLLGGLLKETQYF

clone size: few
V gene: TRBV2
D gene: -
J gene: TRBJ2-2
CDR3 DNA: TGTGCCAGCAGTGGGGCTAGCCGGAACACCGGGGAGCTGTTTTTT
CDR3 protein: CASSGASRNTGELFF

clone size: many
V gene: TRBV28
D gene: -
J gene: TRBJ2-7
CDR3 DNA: TGTGCCAGCAACACTGGACACACCTACGAGCAGTACTTC
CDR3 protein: CASNTGHTYEQYF

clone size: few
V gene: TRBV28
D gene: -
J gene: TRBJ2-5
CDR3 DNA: TGTGCCAGCAGCTCTAACCTGGAGGCCCAGTACTTC
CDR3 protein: CASSSNLEAQYF

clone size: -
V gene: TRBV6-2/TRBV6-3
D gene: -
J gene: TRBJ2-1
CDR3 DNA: TGTGCCAGCAAGACAGAGGAGAATGAGCAGTTCTTC
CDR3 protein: CASKTEENEQFF

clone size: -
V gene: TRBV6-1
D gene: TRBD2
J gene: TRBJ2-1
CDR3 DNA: TGTGCCAGCAGTGGATTAGCGGGGGGAGCGAACAATGAGCAGTTCTTC
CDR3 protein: CASSGLAGGANNEQFF

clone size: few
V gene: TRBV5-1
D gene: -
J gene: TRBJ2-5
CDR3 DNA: TGCGCCAGCAGCTTGATGATCGGGGGGCAGGAGACCCAGTACTTC
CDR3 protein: CASSLMIGGQETQYF

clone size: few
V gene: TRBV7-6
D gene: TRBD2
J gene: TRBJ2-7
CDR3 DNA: TGTGCCAGCAGCTTAGCGCGGATTAGCGGGATCCCCCAGTACTTC
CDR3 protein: CASSLARISGIPQYF

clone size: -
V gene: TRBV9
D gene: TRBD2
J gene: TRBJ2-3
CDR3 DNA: TGTGCCAGCAGCCCTCGACTAGCGGGGGGGCGACCCCGCACAGATACGCAGTATTTT
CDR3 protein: CASSPRLAGGRPRTDTQYF

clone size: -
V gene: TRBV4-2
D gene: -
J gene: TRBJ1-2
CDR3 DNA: TGTGCCAGCAGCCAGGGGGTAGCTAACTATGGCTACACCTTC
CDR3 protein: CASSQGVANYGYTF

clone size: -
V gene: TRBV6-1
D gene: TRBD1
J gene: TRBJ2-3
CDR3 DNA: TGTGCCAGCATCAATTCGGGGTACGGGACAGAGGAGTATTTT
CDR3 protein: CASINSGYGTEEYF

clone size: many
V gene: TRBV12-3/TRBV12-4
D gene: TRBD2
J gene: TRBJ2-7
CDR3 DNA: TGTGCCAGCCAGCGCGGGGGGGCTTACGAGCAGTACTTC
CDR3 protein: CASQRGGAYEQYF

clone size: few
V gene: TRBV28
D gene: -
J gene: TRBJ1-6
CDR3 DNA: TGTGCCACACTCCGGGACGTTTCACCCCTCCACTTT
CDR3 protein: CATLRDVSPLHF

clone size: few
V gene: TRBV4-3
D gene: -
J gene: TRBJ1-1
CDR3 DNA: TGCGCCAGCAGCCATCACGATTTGGGTGAAGCTTTCTTT
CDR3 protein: CASSHHDLGEAFF

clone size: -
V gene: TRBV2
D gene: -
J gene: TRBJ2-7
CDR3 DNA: TGTGCCAGCAGTGAAACGGGGGGCGCCATTTTATACGAGCAGTACTTC
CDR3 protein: CASSETGGAILYEQYF

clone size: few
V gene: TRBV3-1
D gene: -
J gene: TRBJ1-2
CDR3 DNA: TGTGCCAGCAGCCAAGGTCGGGCAGGGAGTTATGGCTACACCTTC
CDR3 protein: CASSQGRAGSYGYTF

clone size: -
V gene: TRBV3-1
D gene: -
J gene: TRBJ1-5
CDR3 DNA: TGTGCCAGCAGCCAGTTTTTGTTGGAACAGGCCCCTCGGGGCAATCAGCCCCAGCATTTT
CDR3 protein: CASSQFLLEQAPRGNQPQHF

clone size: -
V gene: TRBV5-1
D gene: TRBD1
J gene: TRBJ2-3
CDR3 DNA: TGCGCCAGCCCAGTCATACAGGGGGACGATACGGCAGCCACAGATACGCAGTATTTT
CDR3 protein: CASPVIQGDDTAATDTQYF

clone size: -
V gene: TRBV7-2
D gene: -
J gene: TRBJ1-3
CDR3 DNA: TGTGCCAGCAGCGTAGACAGCTTACCTGGAAACACCATATATTTT
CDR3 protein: CASSVDSLPGNTIYF

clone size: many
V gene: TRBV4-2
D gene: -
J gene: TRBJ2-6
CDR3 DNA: TGTGCCAGCAGCCAAGATCGGACCGGGGCCAACGTCCTGACTTTC
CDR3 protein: CASSQDRTGANVLTF

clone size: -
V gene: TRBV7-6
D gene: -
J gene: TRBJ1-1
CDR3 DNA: TGTGCCAGCAGCTTAGGTCGGGGGGGCAACGCTGAAGCTTTCTTT
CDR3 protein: CASSLGRGGNAEAFF

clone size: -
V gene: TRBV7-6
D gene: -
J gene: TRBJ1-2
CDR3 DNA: TGTGCCAGCAGCTTAGCGCCTACAGGGAGTGAGAACACCTTC
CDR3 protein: CASSLAPTGSENTF

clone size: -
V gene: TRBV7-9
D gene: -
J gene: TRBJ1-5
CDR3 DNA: TGTGCCAGCAGCCGGACAGACCGGAATCAGCCCCAGCATTTT
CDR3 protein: CASSRTDRNQPQHF

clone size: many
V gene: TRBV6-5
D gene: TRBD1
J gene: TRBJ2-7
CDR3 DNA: TGTGCCAGCAGTCAGGGACAGGTCTACGAGCAGTACTTC
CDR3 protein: CASSQGQVYEQYF

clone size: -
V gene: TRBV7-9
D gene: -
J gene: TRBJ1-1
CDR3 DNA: TGTGCCAGCAGTAGGGTCTCTGAAGCTTTCTTT
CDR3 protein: CASSRVSEAFF

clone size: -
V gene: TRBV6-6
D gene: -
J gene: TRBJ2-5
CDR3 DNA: TGTGCCAGCAGTTATACATCAACGGACCGACCGTTCAATGAGCAGTACTTC
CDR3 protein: CASSYTSTDRPFNEQYF

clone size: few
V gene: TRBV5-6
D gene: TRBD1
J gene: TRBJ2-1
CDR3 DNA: TGTGCCAGCAGCCGTGACAGGGGGATTTTGCTTTCCTACAATGAGCAGTTCTTC
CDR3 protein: CASSRDRGILLSYNEQFF

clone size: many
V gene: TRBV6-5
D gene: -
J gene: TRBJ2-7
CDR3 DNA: TGTGCCAGCAGTTACTCCCGCCCTCCGACCCCTCCTACGGAGCAGTACTTC
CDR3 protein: CASSYSRPPTPPTEQYF

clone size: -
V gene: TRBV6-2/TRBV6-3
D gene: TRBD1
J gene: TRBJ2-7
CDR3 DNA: TGTGCCAGCAGTTACTCAGGGACAGGGCAGTACTTC
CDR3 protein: CASSYSGTGQYF

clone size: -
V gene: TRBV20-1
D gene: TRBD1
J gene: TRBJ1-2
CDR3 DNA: TGCAGTGCAACCGGGACAGGGGCCTCTTCTGACTATGGCTACACCTTC
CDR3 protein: CSATGTGASSDYGYTF

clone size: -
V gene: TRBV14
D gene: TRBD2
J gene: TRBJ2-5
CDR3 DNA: TGTGCCAGCAGCCAAGATGGAAGCCTAGCGGGGCAGACCCAGTACTTC
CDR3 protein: CASSQDGSLAGQTQYF

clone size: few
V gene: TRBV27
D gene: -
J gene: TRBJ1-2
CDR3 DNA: TGTGCCAGCAGTTTAAGAACAGGGTACGGCTACACCTTC
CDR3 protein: CASSLRTGYGYTF

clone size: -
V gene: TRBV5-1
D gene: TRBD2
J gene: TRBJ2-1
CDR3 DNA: TGCGCCAGCAGCTTTCAGACTAGCGGCCCGTCCGAGCAGTTCTTC
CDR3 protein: CASSFQTSGPSEQFF

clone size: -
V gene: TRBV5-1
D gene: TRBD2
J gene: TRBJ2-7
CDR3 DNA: TGCGCCAGCAGCCGCGCACCTAGCGGGGGGGCGCGGGACGAGCAGTACTTC
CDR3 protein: CASSRAPSGGARDEQYF

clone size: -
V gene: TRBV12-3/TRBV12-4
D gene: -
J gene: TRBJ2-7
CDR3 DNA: TGTGCCAGCAGAACGAGCGAGGGCCCTCGAAGAGGCGAGCAGTACTTC
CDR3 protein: CASRTSEGPRRGEQYF

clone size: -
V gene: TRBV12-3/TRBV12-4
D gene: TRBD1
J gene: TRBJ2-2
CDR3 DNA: TGTGCCAGCAGTTTATCAGGGGACAGGGGACTCCCCGGGGAGCTGTTTTTT
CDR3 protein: CASSLSGDRGLPGELFF

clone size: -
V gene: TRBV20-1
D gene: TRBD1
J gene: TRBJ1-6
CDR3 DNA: TGCAGTGCTAGAGATCGGATTGTACAGGGGAGGAATTCACCCCTCCACTTT
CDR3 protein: CSARDRIVQGRNSPLHF

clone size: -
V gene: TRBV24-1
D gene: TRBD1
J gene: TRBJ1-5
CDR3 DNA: TGTGCCACCAGTGATGGGGACAGGGCGAGCAATCAGCCCCAGCATTTT
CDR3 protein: CATSDGDRASNQPQHF

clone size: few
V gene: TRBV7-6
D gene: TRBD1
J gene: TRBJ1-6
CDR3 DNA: TGTGCCAGCAGGGCCGGGACAGGGCCCTCACCCCTCCACTTT
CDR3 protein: CASRAGTGPSPLHF

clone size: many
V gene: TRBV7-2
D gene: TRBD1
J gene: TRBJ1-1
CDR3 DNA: TGTGCCAGCAGCCTCAAGGGACAGATGAACACTGAAGCTTTCTTT
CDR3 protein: CASSLKGQMNTEAFF

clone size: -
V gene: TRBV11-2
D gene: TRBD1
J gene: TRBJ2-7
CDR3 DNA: TGTGCCAGCAGCTTAGCGGGACAGGGATGGGTTTACGAGCAGTACTTC
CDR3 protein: CASSLAGQGWVYEQYF

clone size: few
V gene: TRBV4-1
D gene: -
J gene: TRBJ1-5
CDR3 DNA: TGCGCCAGCAGCCAAAATACGGCGGCGGGTAATCAGCCCCAGCATTTT
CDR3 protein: CASSQNTAAGNQPQHF

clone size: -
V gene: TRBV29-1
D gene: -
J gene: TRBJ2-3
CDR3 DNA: TGCAGCGTTGACACTGGGACCAGGGGCGGTTCGGATACGCAGTATTTT
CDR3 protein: CSVDTGTRGGSDTQYF

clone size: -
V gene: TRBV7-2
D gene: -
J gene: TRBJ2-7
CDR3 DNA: TGTGCCAGCAGTTCCGCGGCAGGGACCCGATACGAGCAGTACTTC
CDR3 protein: CASSSAAGTRYEQYF

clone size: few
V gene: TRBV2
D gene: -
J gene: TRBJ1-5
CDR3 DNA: TGTGCCAGCAGCATGGATGGTCAGCCCCAGCATTTT
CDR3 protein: CASSMDGQPQHF